This is a list of T cell receptor beta chains from one sample in a study of control samples from healthy donors and cancer patients. Sequencing used immunoSEQ multiplex PCR; TCRdb keeps in-frame clones, though not all of them. The table shows 55,000 to 65,000 clones, with around 87% occurring only once. The specimen was PBMCs. The receptors come from a woman aged 60 to 75 with lung cancer. CDR3s include the opening cysteine and the closing phenylalanine or tryptophan. The order of the fields is clone size, J gene, V gene, D gene, CDR3 DNA, CDR3 protein. D genes are given only for firm matches. Size is stated for part of the rows, as once, few or many counts, or as a class when the clone is expanded.

size: .; J: TRBJ2-7; V: TRBV28; D: TRBD1; DNA: TGTGCCAGCAGTTTACCCCCCGGGACAGGGGCGCGGGGCGAGCAGTACTTC; CDR3: CASSLPPGTGARGEQYF
size: .; J: TRBJ1-5; V: TRBV6-1; D: .; DNA: TGTGCCAGCAGTGAAAGGGGTTTGGGCAATCAGCCCCAGCATTTT; CDR3: CASSERGLGNQPQHF
size: .; J: TRBJ2-3; V: TRBV5-8; D: TRBD2; DNA: TGTGCCAGCAGCCCGGGACTAGCGGCCACAGATACGCAGTATTTT; CDR3: CASSPGLAATDTQYF
size: .; J: TRBJ1-1; V: TRBV27; D: .; DNA: TGTGCCAGCAGTTTCCGGACTGAAGCTTTCTTT; CDR3: CASSFRTEAFF
size: once; J: TRBJ1-5; V: TRBV29-1; D: .; DNA: TGCAGCGTTGGTCAGGGCGGGAGCCAGCCCCAGCATTTT; CDR3: CSVGQGGSQPQHF
size: .; J: TRBJ2-2; V: TRBV3-1/TRBV3-2; D: TRBD2; DNA: TGTGCCAGCAGCCAAGGTGCGCGGGGGGGGAACACCGGGGAGCTGTTTTTT; CDR3: CASSQGARGGNTGELFF
size: .; J: TRBJ1-2; V: TRBV27; D: .; DNA: TGTGCCAAGGACAGATTCTTCTATGGCTACACCTTC; CDR3: CAKDRFFYGYTF
size: .; J: TRBJ1-1; V: TRBV19; D: TRBD1; DNA: TGCGCCACTCAGGACAGGGATGGAGCTGAAGCTTTCTTT; CDR3: CATQDRDGAEAFF
size: .; J: TRBJ1-5; V: TRBV19; D: .; DNA: TGTGCCAGTAGTATGCGTTCAAAGGGACAACGAGGTCAGCCCCAGCATTTT; CDR3: CASSMRSKGQRGQPQHF
size: .; J: TRBJ1-1; V: TRBV5-1; D: TRBD1; DNA: TGCGCCAGCGCGGGACAGTACACGAACACTGAAGCTTTCTTT; CDR3: CASAGQYTNTEAFF
size: .; J: TRBJ1-2; V: TRBV30; D: .; DNA: TGTGCCTGGGCCAAGCTCATAGGTCGGTTAGCTAACTATGGCTACACCTTC; CDR3: CAWAKLIGRLANYGYTF
size: .; J: TRBJ2-7; V: TRBV3-1/TRBV3-2; D: TRBD1; DNA: TGTGCCAGCAGCCAAGTCCCGGGACAGGGGTCCGAGCAGTACTTC; CDR3: CASSQVPGQGSEQYF
size: medium-sized; J: TRBJ2-7; V: TRBV10-2; D: .; DNA: TGCGCCAGCAGTGAGTCTTTAACTAGCTTGGATTACGAGCAGTACTTC; CDR3: CASSESLTSLDYEQYF
size: .; J: TRBJ1-5; V: TRBV6-5; D: .; DNA: TGTGCCAGCAATCAAGGGACCTCTAGCAATCAGCCCCAGCATTTT; CDR3: CASNQGTSSNQPQHF
size: .; J: TRBJ2-1; V: TRBV12-3/TRBV12-4; D: TRBD2; DNA: TGTGCCAGCAGCCCCGGGGGGGGAAACGAGCAGTTCTTC; CDR3: CASSPGGGNEQFF
size: .; J: TRBJ1-4; V: TRBV9; D: .; DNA: TGTGCCAGCAGCGTAGAAGGAGGGAGCGGAAAACTGTTTTTT; CDR3: CASSVEGGSGKLFF
size: .; J: TRBJ1-5; V: TRBV7-9; D: .; DNA: TGTGCCAGCAGCTTGTGGGGTTGGGGTTATAGCAATCAGCCCCAGCATTTT; CDR3: CASSLWGWGYSNQPQHF
size: .; J: TRBJ2-3; V: TRBV9; D: TRBD2; DNA: TGTGCCTCACGGCGGGGGTTTGCAGATACGCAGTATTTT; CDR3: CASRRGFADTQYF
size: .; J: TRBJ1-4; V: TRBV24-1; D: .; DNA: TGTGCCACCCAAGGCAAGCTGAATGAAAAACTGTTTTTT; CDR3: CATQGKLNEKLFF
size: .; J: TRBJ1-6; V: TRBV9; D: .; DNA: TGTGCCAGCAGCGTAGAGCAGCCGAATTCACCCCTCCACTTT; CDR3: CASSVEQPNSPLHF
size: .; J: TRBJ2-7; V: TRBV7-9; D: .; DNA: TGTGCCAGCAGCCCCAACAGGGAGCCCTACGAGCAGTACTTC; CDR3: CASSPNREPYEQYF
size: .; J: TRBJ1-2; V: TRBV24-1; D: .; DNA: TGTGCCACCAGTGCGGGACCTAACTATGGCTACACCTTC; CDR3: CATSAGPNYGYTF
size: .; J: TRBJ2-7; V: TRBV7-6; D: .; DNA: TGTGCCAGCAGCTTAGGTCGGGGGACCTCTGACGAGCAGTACTTC; CDR3: CASSLGRGTSDEQYF
size: once; J: TRBJ1-1; V: TRBV3-1/TRBV3-2; D: .; DNA: TGTGCCAGCACCGGGCAGGGGATCACTGAAGCTTTCTTT; CDR3: CASTGQGITEAFF
size: .; J: TRBJ1-4; V: TRBV5-1; D: TRBD1; DNA: TGCGCCAGCAGCAGGACAGGAAAAAATGAAAAACTGTTTTTT; CDR3: CASSRTGKNEKLFF
size: .; J: TRBJ1-5; V: TRBV2; D: .; DNA: TGTGCCAGCAGTGCCGGGGTTAGCAATCAGCCCCAGCATTTT; CDR3: CASSAGVSNQPQHF
size: .; J: TRBJ2-6; V: TRBV7-3; D: .; DNA: TGTGCCAGCAGCTCTGGGGCGGCAGGGGCCTCTGGGGCCAACGTCCTGACTTTC; CDR3: CASSSGAAGASGANVLTF
size: .; J: TRBJ1-4; V: TRBV12-2; D: .; DNA: TGTGCAAGTCGTTCTTATGGACAGGGAGGAGAAAAACTGTTTTTT; CDR3: CASRSYGQGGEKLFF
size: .; J: TRBJ1-5; V: TRBV6-1; D: .; DNA: TGTGCCAGCAGTGGCCCGTGGGCGGGTATTGAGCAGCCCCAGCATTTT; CDR3: CASSGPWAGIEQPQHF
size: .; J: TRBJ1-5; V: TRBV27; D: TRBD1; DNA: TGTGCCAGCAAACGGGACAGGGGACCTCGAGGTCAGCCCCAGCATTTT; CDR3: CASKRDRGPRGQPQHF
size: once; J: TRBJ1-2; V: TRBV18; D: .; DNA: TGTGCCAGCTCACCACCGGTCTTCTATGGCTACACCTTC; CDR3: CASSPPVFYGYTF
size: .; J: TRBJ2-4; V: TRBV6-5; D: .; DNA: TGTGCCAGCAGTTACTCGAAAAGGGTGGCCAAAAACATTCAGTACTTC; CDR3: CASSYSKRVAKNIQYF
size: .; J: TRBJ1-2; V: TRBV5-1; D: TRBD1; DNA: TGCGCCAGCAGCTTGGTACAGGGGGGGAACTATGGCTACACCTTC; CDR3: CASSLVQGGNYGYTF
size: .; J: TRBJ2-7; V: TRBV7-2; D: TRBD2; DNA: TGTGCCAGCAGCTCCGCCGGGACTAGTCCCTACGAGCAGTACTTC; CDR3: CASSSAGTSPYEQYF
size: .; J: TRBJ2-7; V: TRBV19; D: .; DNA: TGTGCCAGTAGTATAGGTCGCACCGGGACCCTTGCCTACGAGCAGTACTTC; CDR3: CASSIGRTGTLAYEQYF
size: .; J: TRBJ1-1; V: TRBV29-1; D: .; DNA: TGCAGCGTTGAGGGCACTCCGAACACTGAAGCTTTCTTT; CDR3: CSVEGTPNTEAFF
size: .; J: TRBJ2-7; V: TRBV12-5; D: .; DNA: TGTGCTAGTGGTTTGAGTAGCGGAGCCTACGAGCAGTACTTC; CDR3: CASGLSSGAYEQYF
size: once; J: TRBJ1-2; V: TRBV6-5; D: .; DNA: TGTGCCAGCAGGCCCAGGGGTAACGTGGACTATGGCTACACCTTC; CDR3: CASRPRGNVDYGYTF
size: .; J: TRBJ2-5; V: TRBV21-1; D: .; DNA: TGTGCCGCAACTAAGGGAAGAGCGACTAGCGGGCGTCCGGCCCAGTACTTC; CDR3: CAATKGRATSGRPAQYF
size: .; J: TRBJ1-1; V: TRBV3-1/TRBV3-2; D: .; DNA: TGTGCCAGCAGCCAAGAGTCCCCGGGCGGGGCTTTCTTT; CDR3: CASSQESPGGAFF
size: once; J: TRBJ1-5; V: TRBV19; D: .; DNA: TGTGCCAGTAGTTGGCTAAATAGCAATCAGCCCCAGCATTTT; CDR3: CASSWLNSNQPQHF
size: .; J: TRBJ2-3; V: TRBV5-1; D: .; DNA: TGCGCCAGCCGCCTTAGAGGCGACACAGATACGCAGTATTTT; CDR3: CASRLRGDTDTQYF
size: .; J: TRBJ2-5; V: TRBV29-1; D: .; DNA: TGCAACTTCTCCGGACCCGACGGGGAGACCCAGTACTTC; CDR3: CNFSGPDGETQYF
size: .; J: TRBJ1-3; V: TRBV5-4; D: TRBD1; DNA: TGTGCCAGCAGCTTGACAGGGGGCGGCAATTCTGGAAACACCATATATTTT; CDR3: CASSLTGGGNSGNTIYF
size: .; J: TRBJ1-1; V: TRBV5-8; D: .; DNA: TGTGCCAGCAGCTTGGTTCCTGGGTGGGCTTTCTTT; CDR3: CASSLVPGWAFF
size: .; J: TRBJ1-6; V: TRBV6-6; D: .; DNA: TGTGCCAGCAGTTATGGGATTTTTGGATCACCCCTCCACTTT; CDR3: CASSYGIFGSPLHF
size: few; J: TRBJ2-7; V: TRBV4-1; D: TRBD2; DNA: TGCGCCAGCAGCAAACAAGGACTAGCGGGAGGCCCGGGTCTCGAGCAGTACTTC; CDR3: CASSKQGLAGGPGLEQYF